These 26 T cell receptor beta chains share one sample of origin, sequenced in a study of blood T cell repertoires in COVID-19. Assay: immunoSEQ multiplex PCR; the TCRdb copy retains only in-frame clones and omits some. The repertoire holds 100,000 to 150,000 clones, more than 75% seen once, with about an eighth in the top ten. Sequencing input: peripheral blood. The receptors shown here come from a woman in her seventies with COVID-19, enrolled during active disease.

This chain connects TRBV5-1 to TRBJ1-1; TRBD1 is a possible D gene (5 bases). CDR3 length equals 14 residues. Trimming left V 5 bases short and J 4 bases short, with 15 bases between. Germline V gives CDR1 SGHRS, CDR2 YFSETQ. The CDR3: CASRFGARSTEAFF. CDR3 coding DNA: TGCGCCAGCAGATTTGGGGCTAGGAGCACTGAAGCTTTCTTT.

The chain links TRBV30 to TRBJ2-7; D might be TRBD2 (7 bases). Per germline, CDR1 GTSNPN and CDR2 SVGIG (reference sequence). The CDR3 runs to 15 residues. Trimming removed 2 bases from V and 0 bases from J, with 14 bases in between. CDR3 DNA sequence: TGTGCCTGGAGTAGGGGGGGGTCGAGCTCCTACGAGCAGTACTTC. As protein: CAWSRGGSSSYEQYF.

This clone appeared a single time. The rearrangement links TRBV15 to TRBJ2-6; a weak D match, TRBD1 (6 bases). The germline V gene encodes CDR1 LNHNV and CDR2 YYDKDF (reference sequence). The CDR3 covers 17 residues. V lost 2 bases to trimming and J lost 1 base, with 12 bases between them. CDR3 nucleotides: TGTGCCACCAGCAGACCCAGGGGAAGATCTGGGGCCAACGTCCTGACTTTC. This encodes CATSRPRGRSGANVLTF. Full variable domain (rest looked up from reference TRBV15 and TRBJ2-6): DAMVIQNPRYQVTQFGKPVTLSCSQTLNHNVMYWYQQKSSQAPKLLFHYYDKDFNNEADTPDNFQSRRPNTSFCFLDIRSPGLGDTAMYLCATSRPRGRSGANVLTFGAGSRLTVL.

This chain joins TRBV5-1 and TRBJ2-3; D may be TRBD2 (5 bases). Trimming removed 5 bases at V and 2 bases at J, with 21 bases between. Per the germline V gene, CDR1 is SGHRS and CDR2 is YFSETQ. This CDR3 contains 17 residues. CDR3 sequence reads: CASRPGLGSEATDTQYF. The CDR3 nucleotides are TGCGCCAGCAGACCCGGACTGGGAAGCGAGGCCACAGATACGCAGTATTTT.

This clone was counted between two and nine times. V is TRBV5-4 and J is TRBJ1-2; a possible D gene is TRBD1 (6 bases). This CDR3 has 14 residues. V shed 4 bases and J shed 4 bases, with 14 bases lying between them. The germline V gene has CDR1 SGHNT and CDR2 YYREEE (reference sequence). The CDR3 nucleotides read TGTGCCAGCAGCCAGGCTGGGGGCAGCTATGGCTACACCTTC. It translates to CASSQAGGSYGYTF. The complete variable domain, with remaining parts taken from reference TRBV5-4 and TRBJ1-2, reads ETGVTQSPTHLIKTRGQQVTLRCSSQSGHNTVSWYQQALGQGPQFIFQYYREEENGRGNFPPRFSGLQFPNYSSELNVNALELDDSALYLCASSQAGGSYGYTFGSGTRLTVV.

V usage is TRBV7-9 and J usage is TRBJ1-1, with 7 bases matching TRBD1. The germline gives CDR1 SEHNR, CDR2 FQNEAQ (reference sequence). This CDR3 contains 13 residues. J was trimmed by 8 bases and V by 1 base; bases with no gene match: 4. The CDR3 DNA reads TGTGCCAGCAGCTTAGGGGACAGCTTAGAAGCTTTCTTT. This codes for CASSLGDSLEAFF.

The V and J genes are TRBV12-3 or TRBV12-4 and TRBJ2-2, with a weak D call TRBD1 (6 bases). V shed 2 bases and J shed 6 bases, with 7 bases lying between them. The CDR3 is 13 amino acids. For the CDR3, the DNA is TGTGCCAGCAGTTTATCAGGGGCCGGGGAGCTGTTTTTT. Protein: CASSLSGAGELFF.

J is TRBJ2-4 and V is TRBV29-1; weak D call: TRBD1 (6 bases). This CDR3 comprises 15 residues. Germline V gene data show CDR1 as SQVTM and CDR2 as ANQGSEA. Trimming took 0 bases from V and 7 from J, leaving 16 bases between them. The CDR3 nucleotides read TGCAGCGTTGAAGATTTCCGACTGAGGGGGAACATTCAGTACTTC. It codes for CSVEDFRLRGNIQYF. Drawing the rest from reference TRBV29-1 and TRBJ2-4, the complete variable domain is SAVISQKPSRDICQRGTSLTIQCQVDSQVTMMFWYRQQPGQSLTLIATANQGSEATYESGFVIDKFPISRPNLTFSTLTVSNMSPEDSSIYLCSVEDFRLRGNIQYFGAGTRLSVL.

This sequence joins TRBV6-5 and TRBJ1-4; no definite D call. The CDR3 spans 14 residues. CDR1 is MNHEY and CDR2 is SVGAGI in the germline V gene. V shed 6 bases and J shed 4 bases, with 12 bases lying between them. This CDR3 reads CASSLGLLNEKLFF. The CDR3 nucleotides read TGTGCCAGCAGCCTCGGACTCCTTAATGAAAAACTGTTTTTT.

The J gene is TRBJ2-2, the V gene TRBV7-2; TRBD1 aligns across 9 bases. The CDR3 loop spans 16 amino acids. J lost 1 base, V lost 3 bases, and 3 bases had no gene match. Germline lookup yields CDR1 SGHTA and CDR2 FQGNSA. This CDR3 reads CASSFRGQGNTGELFF. CDR3 in DNA: TGTGCCAGCAGCTTCAGGGGACAGGGGAACACCGGGGAGCTGTTTTTT.

The chain has TRBV18 and TRBJ1-4; D might be TRBD1 (5 bases). This CDR3 is 15 amino acids long. Germline assignment: CDR1 KGHSH and CDR2 LQKENI. V lost 2 bases, J lost 3 bases, and 10 bases lay in between. DNA for the CDR3: TGTGCCAGCTCACCAAATGCAGGGCCTAATGAAAAACTGTTTTTT. Amino acid sequence: CASSPNAGPNEKLFF.

The V gene is TRBV7-3, the J gene TRBJ2-3; D call uncertain. The V end was cut by 4 bases, the J end by 2 bases, with 4 bases between. Germline CDR1 reads SGHTA; CDR2 reads FQGTGA. There are 12 residues in the CDR3. The CDR3 DNA reads as TGTGCCAGCAGCTCAAACACAGATACGCAGTATTTT. This codes for CASSSNTDTQYF. Full variable domain (rest looked up from reference TRBV7-3 and TRBJ2-3): GAGVSQTPSNKVTEKGKYVELRCDPISGHTALYWYRQSLGQGPEFLIYFQGTGAADDSGLPNDRFFAVRPEGSVSTLKIQRTERGDSAVYLCASSSNTDTQYFGPGTRLTVL.

This sequence joins TRBV18 and TRBJ1-1; maybe TRBD1 (6 bases). V lost 3 bases and J lost 1, with 9 bases in between. Germline-derived CDR1 and CDR2 are KGHSH and LQKENI. There are 14 residues in the CDR3. In DNA form, the CDR3 reads TGTGCCAGCTCACCTTGGACAGCGAACACTGAAGCTTTCTTT. It codes for CASSPWTANTEAFF.

The chain uses TRBV28 and TRBJ1-3; D remains unclear. The germline V gene has CDR1 MDHEN and CDR2 SYDVKM. The CDR3 has 15 residues. The V and J ends lost 1 base and 0 bases respectively, with 7 bases between them. The CDR3 protein is CASSLSQASGNTIYF. The CDR3 region has the DNA TGTGCCAGCAGTTTATCCCAGGCCTCTGGAAACACCATATATTTT.

The chain recombines TRBV5-1 with TRBJ1-2; D is possibly TRBD1 (6 bases). The CDR3 length is 14 residues. The V end lost 0 bases, the J end lost 12 bases, and 18 bases lay between the germline ends. The germline V gene encodes CDR1 SGHRS and CDR2 YFSETQ. CDR3 loop: CASSLGTDGFMHTF. For the CDR3, the DNA is TGCGCCAGCAGCTTGGGGACAGACGGTTTTATGCACACCTTC.

As for this clone: The junction does not match germline at one end; this may be a read error. J is TRBJ1-4 and V is TRBV6-5; 7 nucleotides match TRBD1. The germline gives CDR1 MNHEY, CDR2 SVGAGI. The CDR3 spans 15 residues. The CDR3 region is CASIQSTGANDKLFF. CDR3 nucleotide sequence: TGTGCCAGCATCCAATCCACAGGGGCTAATGACAAACTGTTTTTT.

The chain combines TRBV19 with TRBJ1-4; D is ambiguous. This CDR3 is built from 14 residues. Per germline, CDR1 LNHDA and CDR2 SQIVND (reference sequence). V lost 3 bases and J lost 8, with 13 bases in between. CDR3 region: CASSMAKEGEKLFF. CDR3 nucleotides: TGTGCCAGTAGTATGGCAAAGGAGGGCGAAAAACTGTTTTTT.

The chain combines TRBV6-1 with TRBJ1-4; TRBD1 agrees at 7 bases. This CDR3 is 14 amino acids long. The V gene's germline CDR1 is MNHNS and CDR2 SASEGT. Trimming at V came to 2 bases and at J to 7 bases, leaving 4 bases not matched to a gene. The CDR3 protein is CASSEQGVGEKLFF. The CDR3 DNA follows: TGTGCCAGCAGTGAACAGGGGGTGGGTGAAAAACTGTTTTTT.

This clone was seen only a few times. The rearrangement joins TRBV7-8 to TRBJ1-5, with D perhaps matching TRBD1 (6 bases). Trimming removed 1 base from V and 5 bases from J, with 15 bases in between. Per germline, CDR1 SGHVS and CDR2 FQNEAQ. The CDR3 runs 16 residues. The CDR3 DNA reads TGTGCCAGCAGCTTAGACAGGGCAGGGGCACATCAGCCCCAGCATTTT. Amino acids: CASSLDRAGAHQPQHF.

The chain is built from TRBV5-4 and TRBJ2-1; 7 bases are a match to TRBD1. Germline lookup yields CDR1 SGHNT and CDR2 YYREEE (reference sequence). V lost 10 bases and J lost 0; bases outside the gene matches: 7. The CDR3 spans 14 residues. The CDR3 sequence: CAGGRQGSYNEQFF. The DNA for the CDR3 is TGTGCCGGGGGTAGACAGGGCTCCTACAATGAGCAGTTCTTC.

This rearrangement joins TRBV5-1 to TRBJ2-1; 7 nucleotides match TRBD1. This CDR3 contains 15 residues. Germline CDR1 and CDR2: SGHRS and YFSETQ. The V gene end was trimmed by 3 bases and the J gene end by 10 bases; junction bases not matched to a gene: 13. The CDR3 region is CASSYRQGLGGEQFF. As DNA, the CDR3 is TGCGCCAGCAGCTACCGACAGGGCCTTGGGGGAGAGCAGTTCTTC.

This clone was counted a single time. The V gene is TRBV5-4, the J gene TRBJ1-3, with TRBD1 matching over 7 bases. The germline CDR1 and CDR2 sequences are SGHNT and YYREEE (reference sequence). The CDR3 is made up of 13 amino acids. Trimming cost V 4 bases and J 9 bases; bases outside gene matches: 7. DNA of the CDR3: TGTGCCAGCAGCCTCGACAGGGTAGGCACCATATATTTT. Its translation: CASSLDRVGTIYF.

The DNA of the CDR3 is TGTGCCAGCAGCAAAAACGGGGGGGAAGACTACGAGCAGTACTTC. Translation gives CASSKNGGEDYEQYF. This sequence joins TRBV2 and TRBJ2-7; 8 bases are shared with TRBD2. This CDR3 is built from 15 residues. In germline, CDR1 is SNHLY, CDR2 FYNNEI. Unmatched junction bases numbered 10, after V lost 6 bases and J lost 3 bases.

CDR3 sequence reads: CASSTYRGDRTNYGYTF. CDR3 bases: TGTGCCAGTAGTACCTACCGCGGGGACAGGACTAACTATGGCTACACCTTC. V is TRBV19 and J is TRBJ1-2; the match to TRBD1 covers 8 bases. Per germline, CDR1 LNHDA and CDR2 SQIVND (reference sequence). The junction had 10 bases not matched to a gene; V was cut back by 4 bases and J by 0 bases. The CDR3 loop spans 17 amino acids.

The CDR3 DNA reads as TGTGCCAGCAGCTTAGTTCCATCCTACGAGCAGTACTTC. It encodes CASSLVPSYEQYF. The genes are TRBV7-2 and TRBJ2-7; D is unresolved. Germline-derived CDR1 and CDR2 are SGHTA and FQGNSA. This CDR3 spans 13 amino acids. V shed 1 base and J shed 1 base, with 5 bases lying between them.

The gene calls are TRBV30 and TRBJ2-5; D unresolved. V dropped 0 bases and J dropped 4 bases, with 3 bases sitting between them. Per the germline V gene, CDR1 is GTSNPN and CDR2 is SVGIG (reference sequence). CDR3 length: 11 amino acids. The CDR3 loop reads CAWSVLETQYF. CDR3 nucleotide sequence: TGTGCCTGGAGTGTACTAGAGACCCAGTACTTC.